The rows below give T cell receptor beta chains drawn from one sample of a study of graft-versus-host responses after intestinal transplantation. This table comes from immunoSEQ multiplex PCR, and its TCRdb copy is limited to in-frame clones, with some not included. The sample carries approximately 19,000 clones, roughly 72% recorded once. Here the sequenced sample was ileum tissue, taken approximately 20 days after intestinal transplant. The receptors shown here come from a human patient who received an intestinal transplant, so some T cells may come from the graft donor. Both conserved end residues are part of each CDR3. The D gene is left open where the match is weak. A row's size may be missing; if present it is once, few, many or a size class.

J gene	D gene	V gene	clone size	CDR3 protein	CDR3 DNA
TRBJ1-2	-	TRBV30	-	CAWSAGSYGYTF	TGTGCCTGGAGTGCCGGGTCCTATGGCTACACCTTC
TRBJ2-7	-	TRBV5-1	-	CASSFAGSEQYF	TGCGCCAGCAGCTTCGCGGGGTCCGAGCAGTACTTC
TRBJ2-1	-	TRBV19	once	CASSIGVGYNEQFF	TGTGCCAGTAGTATCGGGGTGGGGTACAATGAGCAGTTCTTC
TRBJ1-2	-	TRBV6-5	-	CASSFFGGRNGYTF	TGTGCCAGCAGTTTTTTCGGAGGTAGAAATGGCTACACCTTC
TRBJ1-4	-	TRBV4-1	-	CASSQERSSGAREKLFF	TGCGCCAGCAGCCAAGAGCGGTCCTCAGGGGCGCGTGAAAAACTGTTTTTT
TRBJ2-1	-	TRBV18	-	CASSPNPGSSYNEQFF	TGTGCCAGCTCACCTAATCCGGGAAGCTCCTACAATGAGCAGTTCTTC
TRBJ2-5	-	TRBV27	-	CASSRIPQGSQYF	TGTGCCAGCAGCCGAATCCCTCAGGGGAGCCAGTACTTC
TRBJ1-2	-	TRBV27	-	CASSFFPNYGYTF	TGTGCCAGCAGTTTCTTCCCTAACTATGGCTACACCTTC
TRBJ1-1	-	TRBV7-6	once	CASSLAQGGWHTEAFF	TGTGCCAGCAGCTTAGCGCAGGGCGGATGGCACACTGAAGCTTTCTTT
TRBJ1-5	-	TRBV21-1	-	CASTHLDQPQHF	TGTGCCAGCACCCACCTAGATCAGCCCCAGCATTTT
TRBJ2-7	TRBD1	TRBV2	large	CASIGQEQMYEQYF	TGTGCCAGCATTGGACAGGAACAAATGTACGAGCAGTACTTC
TRBJ2-5	TRBD2	TRBV4-2	-	CASSLAGGPKETQYF	TGTGCCAGCAGCCTGGCGGGGGGCCCAAAAGAGACCCAGTACTTC
TRBJ1-2	-	TRBV27	few	CASSLQGNYGYTF	TGTGCCAGCAGCCTACAGGGCAACTATGGCTACACCTTC
TRBJ2-7	TRBD2	TRBV7-3	-	CASSLGGGAYEQYF	TGTGCCAGCAGTCTCGGGGGGGGCGCCTACGAGCAGTACTTC
TRBJ1-2	TRBD1	TRBV6-6	-	CASSYLRQGRGYTF	TGTGCCAGCAGTTACTTAAGACAGGGTCGTGGCTACACCTTC
TRBJ2-7	-	TRBV4-2	-	CASSQEGLVSYEQYF	TGTGCCAGCAGCCAAGAGGGACTCGTCTCCTACGAGCAGTACTTC
TRBJ1-2	TRBD1	TRBV7-9	-	CASSEGLIRGRSYGYTF	TGTGCCAGCAGCGAAGGCCTGATAAGGGGGCGTAGCTATGGCTACACCTTC
TRBJ1-2	TRBD1	TRBV29-1	once	CSATGERYGYTF	TGCAGCGCAACAGGGGAGAGGTATGGCTACACCTTC
TRBJ2-1	-	TRBV27	-	CASSLLLSGYNEQFF	TGTGCCAGCAGTTTATTGCTTAGCGGCTACAATGAGCAGTTCTTC
TRBJ2-1	TRBD2	TRBV10-1	once	CASSESLGLAGVNEQFF	TGCGCCAGCAGTGAGTCCTTAGGACTAGCGGGAGTCAATGAGCAGTTCTTC
TRBJ2-1	TRBD1	TRBV7-9	-	CASSPTGFHYYNEQFF	TGTGCCAGCAGCCCGACAGGGTTCCACTACTACAATGAGCAGTTCTTC
TRBJ2-7	-	TRBV30	-	CAWSVSHYEQYF	TGTGCCTGGAGTGTTTCCCACTACGAGCAGTACTTC
TRBJ1-1	-	TRBV5-6	once	CASSVYSEAFF	TGTGCCAGCAGCGTCTACAGTGAAGCTTTCTTT
TRBJ2-7	TRBD2	TRBV4-1	-	CASSQTPGLAGTYEQYF	TGCGCCAGCAGCCAAACTCCGGGACTAGCAGGAACTTACGAGCAGTACTTC
TRBJ2-7	-	TRBV5-1	once	CASRAGSSYEQYF	TGCGCCAGCAGGGCGGGAAGCTCCTACGAGCAGTACTTC
TRBJ2-2	-	TRBV12-2	-	CASRLGLAQGGELFF	TGTGCAAGCCGCCTGGGACTAGCTCAGGGCGGGGAGCTGTTTTTT
TRBJ2-2	TRBD2	TRBV7-6	-	CASSLSGGSNTGELFF	TGTGCCAGCAGCTTAAGCGGGGGCTCGAACACCGGGGAGCTGTTTTTT
TRBJ2-5	TRBD2	TRBV10-3	once	CAIRAQRGGAEETQYF	TGTGCCATCAGGGCCCAGCGGGGGGGCGCTGAAGAGACCCAGTACTTC
TRBJ2-3	-	TRBV27	-	CASSLIQGTDTQYF	TGTGCCAGCAGTTTAATCCAGGGGACAGATACGCAGTATTTT
TRBJ2-7	-	TRBV19	once	CASSTYSAGLTYEQYF	TGTGCCAGTAGTACCTACTCCGCGGGACTCACCTACGAGCAGTACTTC
TRBJ2-5	-	TRBV5-6	few	CASSFLENQETQYF	TGTGCCAGCAGCTTCCTAGAGAACCAAGAGACCCAGTACTTC
TRBJ1-1	-	TRBV30	medium-sized	CAWSVWGVTEAFF	TGTGCCTGGAGTGTTTGGGGGGTCACTGAAGCTTTCTTT
TRBJ1-5	TRBD1	TRBV5-8	-	CASSLGDSNNQPQHF	TGTGCCAGCAGCTTGGGGGACAGCAACAATCAGCCCCAGCATTTT